The 7 T cell receptor beta chains listed next were all sequenced from one sample in a study of siplizumab effects on memory and regulatory T cells. TCRdb's table, derived via immunoSEQ multiplex PCR, lists solely in-frame clones and lacks some. This table has around 87,000 clones, 75% to 90% appearing once. What was sequenced was CD4+ T cells sorted from blood. The receptors here all came from a human donor in good health.

Only a few counts were recorded for this clone. This chain uses TRBV5-1 with TRBJ1-2; D is unclear. The CDR3 totals 14 residues. V was cut by 5 bases and J by 0 bases, with 11 bases left in between. Germline V gene sequence: CDR1 SGHRS, CDR2 YFSETQ. CDR3 in amino acids: CASRGGSANYGYTF. The CDR3 DNA reads TGCGCCAGCAGAGGAGGATCAGCTAACTATGGCTACACCTTC.

The chain is built from TRBV4-1 and TRBJ2-7, with TRBD2 matching over 8 bases. Unmatched junction bases numbered 5, after V lost 1 base and J lost 0 bases. The germline V gene encodes CDR1 MGHRA and CDR2 YSYEKL. This CDR3 region has 16 residues. CDR3 residues: CASSQGPLAGSYEQYF. CDR3 nucleotides: TGCGCCAGCAGCCAAGGACCGCTAGCGGGCTCCTACGAGCAGTACTTC.

The chain joins TRBV25-1 to TRBJ2-7; 12 nucleotides line up with TRBD1. This CDR3 spans 13 amino acids. J gave up 5 bases and V 6 bases, and 2 bases lay outside the gene matches. Germline lookup yields CDR1 MGHDK and CDR2 SYGVNS. In DNA, the CDR3 is TGTGCCAGCAGGGGACAGGGGGCGAACGAGCAGTACTTC. Its protein is CASRGQGANEQYF.

This chain connects TRBV7-8 to TRBJ2-7; D is ambiguous. The CDR3 runs to 14 residues. CDR1 is SGHVS, CDR2 FQNEAQ, per germline. Trimming stripped 1 base from V and 0 bases from J, with 7 bases between. The CDR3 nucleotides are TGTGCCAGCAGCTTAGACCGGAGCTCCTACGAGCAGTACTTC. Translation gives CASSLDRSSYEQYF.

V and J are TRBV28 and TRBJ2-3; D ambiguous. This CDR3 spans 13 amino acids. V was trimmed by 5 bases and J by 2 bases, leaving 8 bases between them. Germline V CDR1 and CDR2: MDHEN, SYDVKM. CDR3 in amino acids: CASSRANTDTQYF. CDR3 in DNA: TGTGCCAGCAGTCGAGCGAACACAGATACGCAGTATTTT.

The J gene is TRBJ2-7, the V gene TRBV19; D call uncertain. The V and J ends lost 11 bases and 2 bases respectively, with 16 bases between them. Germline loops: CDR1 LNHDA, CDR2 SQIVND (reference sequence). CDR3 length: 13 amino acids. The CDR3 region has the DNA TGTGCCGTAAGCCGAGTAGGAGCCTACGAGCAGTACTTC. It translates to CAVSRVGAYEQYF.

The chain joins TRBV7-2 to TRBJ2-7; D gene ambiguous. Germline V gene lookup returns CDR1 SGHTA and CDR2 FQGNSA. The germline V and J ends were trimmed by 1 base and 1 base, with 8 bases remaining between them. The CDR3 runs 14 residues. The chain's CDR3 is CASSLDGYSYEQYF. The CDR3, as DNA: TGTGCCAGCAGCTTAGATGGATATTCCTACGAGCAGTACTTC.